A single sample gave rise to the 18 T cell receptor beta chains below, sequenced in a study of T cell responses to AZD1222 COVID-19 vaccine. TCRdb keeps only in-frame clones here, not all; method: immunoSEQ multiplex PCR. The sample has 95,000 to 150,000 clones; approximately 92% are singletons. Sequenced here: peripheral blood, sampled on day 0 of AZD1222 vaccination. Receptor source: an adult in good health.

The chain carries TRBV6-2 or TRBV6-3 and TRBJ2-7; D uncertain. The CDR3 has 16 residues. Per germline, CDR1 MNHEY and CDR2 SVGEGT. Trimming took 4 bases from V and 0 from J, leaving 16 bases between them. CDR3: CASSFSPVHGSYEQYF. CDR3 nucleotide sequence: TGTGCCAGCAGTTTCTCCCCGGTTCACGGCTCCTACGAGCAGTACTTC.

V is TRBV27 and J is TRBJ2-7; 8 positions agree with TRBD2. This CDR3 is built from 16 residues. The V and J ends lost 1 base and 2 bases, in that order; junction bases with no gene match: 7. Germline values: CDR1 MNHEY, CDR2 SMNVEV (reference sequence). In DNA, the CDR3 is TGTGCCAGCAGTTTATTCGCTCGGGGGGGGCCCTACGAGCAGTACTTC. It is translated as CASSLFARGGPYEQYF.

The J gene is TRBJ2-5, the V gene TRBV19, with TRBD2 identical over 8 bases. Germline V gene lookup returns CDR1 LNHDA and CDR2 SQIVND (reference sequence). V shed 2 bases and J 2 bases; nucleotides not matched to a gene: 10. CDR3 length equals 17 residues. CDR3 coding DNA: TGTGCCAGTAGTATAAGGTGGCGGGAGGAGGCGCAAGAGACCCAGTACTTC. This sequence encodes CASSIRWREEAQETQYF.

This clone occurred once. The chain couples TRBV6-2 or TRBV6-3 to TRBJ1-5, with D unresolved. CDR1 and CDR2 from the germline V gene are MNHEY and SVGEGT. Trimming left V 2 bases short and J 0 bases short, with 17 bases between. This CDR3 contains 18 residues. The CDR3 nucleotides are TGTGCCAGCAGTTACGTCCCGAGTTCACCTTATAGCAATCAGCCCCAGCATTTT. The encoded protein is CASSYVPSSPYSNQPQHF.

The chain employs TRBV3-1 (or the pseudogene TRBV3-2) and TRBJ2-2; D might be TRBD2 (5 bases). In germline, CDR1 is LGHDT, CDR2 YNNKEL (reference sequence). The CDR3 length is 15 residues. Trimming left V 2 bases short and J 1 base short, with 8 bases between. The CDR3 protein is CASSQSSGNTGELFF. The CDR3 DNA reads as TGTGCCAGCAGCCAATCCAGCGGGAACACCGGGGAGCTGTTTTTT.

The CDR3 region has the DNA TGCGCCAGCAGCTTGGCCCTGGGACAGGCCTCCTACGAGCAGTACTTC. Its protein is CASSLALGQASYEQYF. This chain uses TRBV5-1 with TRBJ2-7; 8 bases match TRBD1. CDR3 length equals 16 residues. The V segment lost 0 bases and the J segment 0 bases; nucleotides outside the gene matches: 5. CDR1 is SGHRS and CDR2 is YFSETQ in the germline V gene.

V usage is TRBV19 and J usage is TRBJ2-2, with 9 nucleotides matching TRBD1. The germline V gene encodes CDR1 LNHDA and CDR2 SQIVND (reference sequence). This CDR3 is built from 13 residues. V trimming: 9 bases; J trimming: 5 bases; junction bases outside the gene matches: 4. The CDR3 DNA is TGTGCCAGCGATGACAGGGGGACCGGGGAGCTGTTTTTT. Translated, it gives CASDDRGTGELFF.

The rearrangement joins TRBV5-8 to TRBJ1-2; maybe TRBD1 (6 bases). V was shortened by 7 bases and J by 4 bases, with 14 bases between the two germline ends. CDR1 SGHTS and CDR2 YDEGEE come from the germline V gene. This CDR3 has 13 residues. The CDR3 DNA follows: TGTGCCAGCGTGAGGACAGCCCTCTATGGCTACACCTTC. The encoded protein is CASVRTALYGYTF.

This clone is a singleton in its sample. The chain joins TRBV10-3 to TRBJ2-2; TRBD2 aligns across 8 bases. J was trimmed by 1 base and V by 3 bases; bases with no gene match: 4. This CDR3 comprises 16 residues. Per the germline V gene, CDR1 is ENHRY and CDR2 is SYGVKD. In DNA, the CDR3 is TGTGCCATCAGTGAACCAGCGGGAGTGAACACCGGGGAGCTGTTTTTT. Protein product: CAISEPAGVNTGELFF.

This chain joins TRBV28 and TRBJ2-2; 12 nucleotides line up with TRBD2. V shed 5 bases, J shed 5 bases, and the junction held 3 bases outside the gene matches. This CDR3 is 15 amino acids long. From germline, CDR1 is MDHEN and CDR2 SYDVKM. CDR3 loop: CASSLTSGSTGELFF. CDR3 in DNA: TGTGCCAGCAGTCTGACTAGCGGGAGTACCGGGGAGCTGTTTTTT. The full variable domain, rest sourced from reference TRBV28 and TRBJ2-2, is DVKVTQSSRYLVKRTGEKVFLECVQDMDHENMFWYRQDPGLGLRLIYFSYDVKMKEKGDIPEGYSVSREKKERFSLILESASTNQTSMYLCASSLTSGSTGELFFGEGSRLTVL.

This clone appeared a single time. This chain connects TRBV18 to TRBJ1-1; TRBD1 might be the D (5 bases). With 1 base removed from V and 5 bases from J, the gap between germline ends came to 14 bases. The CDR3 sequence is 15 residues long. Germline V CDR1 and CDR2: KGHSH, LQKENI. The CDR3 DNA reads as TGTGCCAGCTCACCACGTAGGGACCTAAATACTGAAGCTTTCTTT. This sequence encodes CASSPRRDLNTEAFF.

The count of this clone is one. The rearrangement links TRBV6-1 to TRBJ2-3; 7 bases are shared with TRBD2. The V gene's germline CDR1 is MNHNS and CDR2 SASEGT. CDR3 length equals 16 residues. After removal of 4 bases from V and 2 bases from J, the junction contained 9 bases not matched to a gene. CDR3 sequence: CASSGELALLTDTQYF. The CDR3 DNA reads TGTGCCAGCAGTGGGGAACTAGCGCTTCTCACAGATACGCAGTATTTT.

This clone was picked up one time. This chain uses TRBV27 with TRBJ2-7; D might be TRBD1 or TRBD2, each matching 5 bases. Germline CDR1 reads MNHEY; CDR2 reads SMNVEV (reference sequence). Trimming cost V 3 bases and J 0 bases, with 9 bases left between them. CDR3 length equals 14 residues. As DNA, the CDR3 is TGTGCCAGCAGTTTGGGGGTGAGCTCCTACGAGCAGTACTTC. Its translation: CASSLGVSSYEQYF.

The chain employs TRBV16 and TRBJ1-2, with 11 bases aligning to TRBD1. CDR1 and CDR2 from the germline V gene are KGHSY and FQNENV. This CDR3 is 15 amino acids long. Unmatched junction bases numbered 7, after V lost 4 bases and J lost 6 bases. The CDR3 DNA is TGTGCCAGCAGCCCCGGCTGGGGACAGGGGGATGGCTACACCTTC. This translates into CASSPGWGQGDGYTF.

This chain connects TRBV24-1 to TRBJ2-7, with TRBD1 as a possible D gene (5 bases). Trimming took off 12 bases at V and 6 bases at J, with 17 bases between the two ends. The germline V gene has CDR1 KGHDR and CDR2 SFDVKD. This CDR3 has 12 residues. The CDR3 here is CAGARYAGEQYF. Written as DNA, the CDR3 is TGTGCCGGGGCCCGCTACGCTGGCGAGCAGTACTTC.

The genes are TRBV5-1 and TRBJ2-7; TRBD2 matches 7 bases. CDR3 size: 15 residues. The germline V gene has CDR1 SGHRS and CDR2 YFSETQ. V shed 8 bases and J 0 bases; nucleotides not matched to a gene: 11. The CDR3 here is CARKSATGGSYEQYF. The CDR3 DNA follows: TGCGCCAGAAAATCAGCGACGGGGGGCTCCTACGAGCAGTACTTC.

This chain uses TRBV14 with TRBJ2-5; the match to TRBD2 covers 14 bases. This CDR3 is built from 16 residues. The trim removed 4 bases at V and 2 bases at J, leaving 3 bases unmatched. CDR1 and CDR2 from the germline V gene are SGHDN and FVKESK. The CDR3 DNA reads TGTGCCAGCAGCCGCAGACTAGCGGGAGGGCAAGAGACCCAGTACTTC. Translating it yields CASSRRLAGGQETQYF.

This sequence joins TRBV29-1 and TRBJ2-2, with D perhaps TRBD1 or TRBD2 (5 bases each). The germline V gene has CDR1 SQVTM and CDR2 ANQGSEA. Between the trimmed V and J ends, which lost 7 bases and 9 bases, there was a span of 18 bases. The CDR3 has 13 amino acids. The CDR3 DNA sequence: TGCAGCGGTTGGGACGCCCAAGGCAGGGAGCTGTTTTTT. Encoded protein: CSGWDAQGRELFF.